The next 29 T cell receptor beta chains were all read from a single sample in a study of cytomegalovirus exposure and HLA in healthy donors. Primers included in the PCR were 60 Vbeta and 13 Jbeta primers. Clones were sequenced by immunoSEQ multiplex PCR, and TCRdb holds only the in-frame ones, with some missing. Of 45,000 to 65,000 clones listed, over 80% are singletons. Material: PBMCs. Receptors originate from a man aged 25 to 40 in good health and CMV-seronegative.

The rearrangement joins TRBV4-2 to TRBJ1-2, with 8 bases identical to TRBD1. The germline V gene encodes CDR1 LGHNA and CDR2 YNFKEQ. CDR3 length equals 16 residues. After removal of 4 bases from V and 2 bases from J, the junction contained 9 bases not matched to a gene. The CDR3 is CASSPTGAMINYGYTF. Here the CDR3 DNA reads TGTGCCAGCAGCCCGACAGGGGCGATGATAAACTATGGCTACACCTTC.

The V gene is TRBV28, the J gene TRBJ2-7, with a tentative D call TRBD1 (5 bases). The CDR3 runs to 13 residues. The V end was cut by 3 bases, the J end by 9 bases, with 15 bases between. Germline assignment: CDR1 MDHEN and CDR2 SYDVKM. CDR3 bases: TGTGCCAGCAGTTTGCAGGGCTCTCGCGGGCAGTACTTC. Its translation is CASSLQGSRGQYF.

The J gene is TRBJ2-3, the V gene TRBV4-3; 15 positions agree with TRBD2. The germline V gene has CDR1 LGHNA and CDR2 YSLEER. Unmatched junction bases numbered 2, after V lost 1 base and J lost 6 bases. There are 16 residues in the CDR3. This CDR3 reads CASSQGGLAGGDTQYF. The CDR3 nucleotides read TGCGCCAGCAGCCAAGGGGGACTAGCGGGGGGTGATACGCAGTATTTT.

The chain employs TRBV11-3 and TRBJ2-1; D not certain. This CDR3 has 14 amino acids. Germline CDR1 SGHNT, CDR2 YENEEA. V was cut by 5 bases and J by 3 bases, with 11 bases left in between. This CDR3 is CASSPPSGYNEQFF. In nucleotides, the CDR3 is TGTGCCAGCAGCCCACCGAGTGGCTACAATGAGCAGTTCTTC. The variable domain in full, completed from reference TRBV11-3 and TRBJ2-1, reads EAGVVQSPRYKIIEKKQPVAFWCNPISGHNTLYWYLQNLGQGPELLIRYENEEAVDDSQLPKDRFSAERLKGVDSTLKIQPAELGDSAVYLCASSPPSGYNEQFFGPGTRLTVL.

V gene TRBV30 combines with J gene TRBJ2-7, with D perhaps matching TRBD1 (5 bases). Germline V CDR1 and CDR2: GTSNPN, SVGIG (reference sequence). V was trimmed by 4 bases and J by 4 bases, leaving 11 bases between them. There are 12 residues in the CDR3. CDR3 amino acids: CAWNLDSYEQYF. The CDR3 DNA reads TGTGCCTGGAATCTTGACAGTTACGAGCAGTACTTC.

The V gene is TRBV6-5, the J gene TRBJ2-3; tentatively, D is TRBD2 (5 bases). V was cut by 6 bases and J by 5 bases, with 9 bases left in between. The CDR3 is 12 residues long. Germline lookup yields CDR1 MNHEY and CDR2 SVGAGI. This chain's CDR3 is CASRYGRDTQYF. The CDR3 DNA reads TGTGCCAGCAGATATGGGAGAGATACGCAGTATTTT.

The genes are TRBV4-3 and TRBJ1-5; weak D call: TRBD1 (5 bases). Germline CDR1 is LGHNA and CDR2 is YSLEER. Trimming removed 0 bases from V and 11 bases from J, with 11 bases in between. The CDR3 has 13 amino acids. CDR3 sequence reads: CASSQDQGGSQHF. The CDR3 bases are TGCGCCAGCAGCCAAGATCAGGGAGGGTCCCAGCATTTT.

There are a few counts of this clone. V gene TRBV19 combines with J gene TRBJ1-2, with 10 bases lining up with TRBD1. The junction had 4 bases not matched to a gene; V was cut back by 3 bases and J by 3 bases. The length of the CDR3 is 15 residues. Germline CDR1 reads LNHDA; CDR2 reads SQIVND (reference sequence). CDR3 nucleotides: TGTGCCAGTAGTATGGGGACAGGGGACTACTATGGCTACACCTTC. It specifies CASSMGTGDYYGYTF.

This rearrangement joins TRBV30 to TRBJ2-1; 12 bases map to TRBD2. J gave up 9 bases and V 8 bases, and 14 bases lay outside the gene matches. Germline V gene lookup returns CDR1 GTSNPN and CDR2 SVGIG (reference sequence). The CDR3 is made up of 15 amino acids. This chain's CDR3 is CASNPIGLAGREQFF. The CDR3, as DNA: TGTGCCAGCAACCCGATCGGACTAGCGGGGCGTGAGCAGTTCTTC.

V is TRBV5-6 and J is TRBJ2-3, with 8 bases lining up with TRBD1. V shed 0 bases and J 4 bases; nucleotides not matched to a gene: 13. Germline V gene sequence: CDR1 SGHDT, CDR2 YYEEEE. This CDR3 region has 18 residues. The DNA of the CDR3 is TGTGCCAGCAGCTTGGGACAGGGGAAACGGCTGCGGGCAGATACGCAGTATTTT. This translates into CASSLGQGKRLRADTQYF.

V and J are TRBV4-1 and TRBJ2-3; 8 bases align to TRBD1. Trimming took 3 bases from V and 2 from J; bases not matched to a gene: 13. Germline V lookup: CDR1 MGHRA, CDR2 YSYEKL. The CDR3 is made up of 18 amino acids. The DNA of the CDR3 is TGCGCCAGCAGCCACTCCCGGGACAGGCGCCAAGACACAGATACGCAGTATTTT. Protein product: CASSHSRDRRQDTDTQYF.

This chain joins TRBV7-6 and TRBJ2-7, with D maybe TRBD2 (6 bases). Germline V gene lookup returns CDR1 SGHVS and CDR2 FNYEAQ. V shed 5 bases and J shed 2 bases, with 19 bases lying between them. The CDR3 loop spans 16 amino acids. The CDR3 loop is CASSLGRGLGAYEQYF. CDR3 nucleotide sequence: TGTGCCAGCAGCCTGGGTCGGGGGTTGGGAGCCTACGAGCAGTACTTC. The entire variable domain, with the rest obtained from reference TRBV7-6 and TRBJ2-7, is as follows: GAGVSQSPRYKVTKRGQDVALRCDPISGHVSLYWYRQALGQGPEFLTYFNYEAQQDKSGLPNDRFSAERPEGSISTLTIQRTEQRDSAMYRCASSLGRGLGAYEQYFGPGTRLTVT.

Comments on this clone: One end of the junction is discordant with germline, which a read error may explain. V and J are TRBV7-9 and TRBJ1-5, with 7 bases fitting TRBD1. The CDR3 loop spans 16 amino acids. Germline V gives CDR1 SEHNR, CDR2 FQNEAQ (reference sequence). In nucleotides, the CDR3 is TGTTCCAGCAGCTTCGGGCGGACAGGACCTGAGGGGGTCCAGCATTTT. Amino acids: CSSSFGRTGPEGVQHF.

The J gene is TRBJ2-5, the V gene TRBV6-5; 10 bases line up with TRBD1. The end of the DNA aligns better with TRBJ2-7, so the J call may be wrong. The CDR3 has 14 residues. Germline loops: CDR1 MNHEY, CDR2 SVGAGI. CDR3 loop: CASSYRTGGYEQYF. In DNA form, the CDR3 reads TGTGCCAGCAGTTACAGGACAGGGGGTTACGAGCAGTACTTC.

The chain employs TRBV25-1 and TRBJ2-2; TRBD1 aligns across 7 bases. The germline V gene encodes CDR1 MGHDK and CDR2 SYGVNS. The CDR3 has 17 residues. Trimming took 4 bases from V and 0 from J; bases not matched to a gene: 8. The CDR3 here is CASSGFSGTANTGELFF. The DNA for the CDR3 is TGTGCCAGCAGTGGATTCTCCGGGACAGCGAACACCGGGGAGCTGTTTTTT.

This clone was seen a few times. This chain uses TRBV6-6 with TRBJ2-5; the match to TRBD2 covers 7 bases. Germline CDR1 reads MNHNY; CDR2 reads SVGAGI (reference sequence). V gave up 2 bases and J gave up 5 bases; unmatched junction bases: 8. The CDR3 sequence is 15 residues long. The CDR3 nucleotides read TGTGCCAGCAGTTACACACTAGCGCCTCGGGAGACCCAGTACTTC. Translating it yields CASSYTLAPRETQYF.

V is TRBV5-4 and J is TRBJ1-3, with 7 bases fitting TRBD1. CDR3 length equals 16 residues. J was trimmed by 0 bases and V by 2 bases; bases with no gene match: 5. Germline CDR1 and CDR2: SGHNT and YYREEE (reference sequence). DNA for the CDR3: TGTGCCAGCAGCTTCCGACAGGGCCGCTCTGGAAACACCATATATTTT. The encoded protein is CASSFRQGRSGNTIYF.

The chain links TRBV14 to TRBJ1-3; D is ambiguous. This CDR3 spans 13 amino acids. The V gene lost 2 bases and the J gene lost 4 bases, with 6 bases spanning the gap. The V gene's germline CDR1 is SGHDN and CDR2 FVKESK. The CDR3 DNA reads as TGTGCCAGCAGCCAATCCGGGGGAAACACCATATATTTT. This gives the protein CASSQSGGNTIYF.

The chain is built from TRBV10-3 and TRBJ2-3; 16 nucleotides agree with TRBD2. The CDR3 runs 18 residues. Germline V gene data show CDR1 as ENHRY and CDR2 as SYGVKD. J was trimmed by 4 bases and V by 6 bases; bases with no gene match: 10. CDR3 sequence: CAIRKGTSGGARADTQYF. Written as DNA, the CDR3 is TGTGCCATCAGGAAAGGGACTAGCGGGGGGGCCAGGGCAGATACGCAGTATTTT.

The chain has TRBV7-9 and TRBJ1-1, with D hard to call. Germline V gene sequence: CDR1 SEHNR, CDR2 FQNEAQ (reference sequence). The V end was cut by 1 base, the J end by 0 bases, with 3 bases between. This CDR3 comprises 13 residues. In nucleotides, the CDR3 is TGTGCCAGCAGCTTAGACATGAACACTGAAGCTTTCTTT. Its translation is CASSLDMNTEAFF.

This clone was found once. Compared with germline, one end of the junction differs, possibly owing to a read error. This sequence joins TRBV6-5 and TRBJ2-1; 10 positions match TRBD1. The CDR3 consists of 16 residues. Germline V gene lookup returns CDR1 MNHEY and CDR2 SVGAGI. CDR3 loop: CASRYSRDRGYNEQFF. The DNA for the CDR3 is TGTGCCAGCAGATACTCCCGGGACAGGGGATACAATGAGCAGTTCTTC.

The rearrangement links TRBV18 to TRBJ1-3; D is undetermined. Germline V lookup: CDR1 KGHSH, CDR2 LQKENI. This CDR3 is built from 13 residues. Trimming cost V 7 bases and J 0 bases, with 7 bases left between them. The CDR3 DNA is TGTGCCAGCTTCGAGGGCTCTGGAAACACCATATATTTT. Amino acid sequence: CASFEGSGNTIYF.

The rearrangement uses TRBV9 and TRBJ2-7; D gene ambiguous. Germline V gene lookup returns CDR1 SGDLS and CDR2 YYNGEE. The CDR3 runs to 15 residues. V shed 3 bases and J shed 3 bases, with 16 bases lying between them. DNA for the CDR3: TGTGCCAGCAGCGCCCAGATCGACTCCGGCTACGAGCAGTACTTC. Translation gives CASSAQIDSGYEQYF.

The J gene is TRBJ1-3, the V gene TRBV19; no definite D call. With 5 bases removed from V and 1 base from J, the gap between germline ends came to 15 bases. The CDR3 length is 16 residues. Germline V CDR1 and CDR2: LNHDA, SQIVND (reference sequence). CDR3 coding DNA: TGTGCCAGTAGTTTGGGAGTCCGGAGGTCTGGAAACACCATATATTTT. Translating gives CASSLGVRRSGNTIYF.

CDR3 in DNA: TGTGCCAGCAGCTGGACAGGGGGGGGTGAAAAACTGTTTTTT. Encoded protein: CASSWTGGGEKLFF. The rearrangement links TRBV5-8 to TRBJ1-4; 10 nucleotides line up with TRBD1. The CDR3 length is 14 residues. CDR1 is SGHTS and CDR2 is YDEGEE in the germline V gene. Trimming removed 3 bases from V and 7 bases from J; junction bases left unmatched: 3.

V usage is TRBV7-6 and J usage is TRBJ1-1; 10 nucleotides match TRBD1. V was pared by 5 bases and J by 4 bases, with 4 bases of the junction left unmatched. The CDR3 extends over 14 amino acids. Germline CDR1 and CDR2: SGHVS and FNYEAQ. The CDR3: CASSPGTGATEAFF. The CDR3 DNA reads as TGTGCCAGCAGCCCCGGGACAGGGGCCACTGAAGCTTTCTTT.

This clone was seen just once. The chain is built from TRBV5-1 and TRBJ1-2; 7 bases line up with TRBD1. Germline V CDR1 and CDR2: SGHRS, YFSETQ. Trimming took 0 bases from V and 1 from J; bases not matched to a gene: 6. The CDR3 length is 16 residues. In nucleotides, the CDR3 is TGCGCCAGCAGCTTGGAAGGGGGCTGGAATAACTATGGCTACACCTTC. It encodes CASSLEGGWNNYGYTF.

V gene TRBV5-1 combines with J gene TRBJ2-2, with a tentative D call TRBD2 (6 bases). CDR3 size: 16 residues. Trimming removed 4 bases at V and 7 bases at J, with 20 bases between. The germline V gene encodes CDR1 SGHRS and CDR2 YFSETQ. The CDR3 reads CASSHARDFANGELFF. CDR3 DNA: TGCGCCAGCAGCCACGCCAGGGACTTTGCTAACGGGGAGCTGTTTTTT.

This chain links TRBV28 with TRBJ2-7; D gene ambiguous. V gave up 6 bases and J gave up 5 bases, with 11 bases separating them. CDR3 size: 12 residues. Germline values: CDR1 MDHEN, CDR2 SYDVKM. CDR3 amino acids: CASSVEVHEQYF. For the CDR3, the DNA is TGTGCCAGCAGCGTAGAGGTCCACGAGCAGTACTTC.